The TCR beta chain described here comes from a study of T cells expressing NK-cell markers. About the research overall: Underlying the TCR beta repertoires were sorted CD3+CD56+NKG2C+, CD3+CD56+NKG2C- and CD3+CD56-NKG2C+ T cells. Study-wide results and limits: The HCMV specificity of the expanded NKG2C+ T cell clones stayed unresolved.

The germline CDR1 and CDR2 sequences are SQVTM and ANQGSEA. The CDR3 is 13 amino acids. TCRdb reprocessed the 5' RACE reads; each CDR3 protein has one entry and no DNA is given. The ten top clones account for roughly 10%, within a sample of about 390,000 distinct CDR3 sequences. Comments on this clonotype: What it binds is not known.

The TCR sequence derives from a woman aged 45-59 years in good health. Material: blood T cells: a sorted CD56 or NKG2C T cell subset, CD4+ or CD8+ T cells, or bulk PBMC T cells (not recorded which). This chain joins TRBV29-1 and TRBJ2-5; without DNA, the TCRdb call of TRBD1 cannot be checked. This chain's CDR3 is CTSTGGGQETQYF.